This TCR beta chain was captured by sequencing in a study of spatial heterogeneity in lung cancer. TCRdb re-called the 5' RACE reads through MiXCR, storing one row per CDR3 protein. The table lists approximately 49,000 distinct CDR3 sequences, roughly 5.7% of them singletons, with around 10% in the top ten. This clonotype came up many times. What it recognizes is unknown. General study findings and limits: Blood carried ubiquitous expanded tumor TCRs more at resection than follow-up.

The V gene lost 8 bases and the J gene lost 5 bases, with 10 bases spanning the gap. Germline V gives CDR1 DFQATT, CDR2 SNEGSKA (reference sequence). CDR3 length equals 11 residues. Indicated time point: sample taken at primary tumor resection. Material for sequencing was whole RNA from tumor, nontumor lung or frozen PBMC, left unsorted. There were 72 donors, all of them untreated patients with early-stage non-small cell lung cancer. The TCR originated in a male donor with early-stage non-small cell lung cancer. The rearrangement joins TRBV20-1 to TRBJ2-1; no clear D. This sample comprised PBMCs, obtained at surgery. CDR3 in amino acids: CSSGRDNEQFF. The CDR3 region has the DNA TGCAGTTCCGGACGGGACAATGAGCAGTTCTTC.